One and the same sample provided the 21 T cell receptor beta chains below, sequenced in a study of blood T cell repertoires in COVID-19. Measured with immunoSEQ multiplex PCR; TCRdb has only the in-frame clones, and not every one. Altogether approximately 190,000 clones are present, 75% to 95% being singletons, with the ten largest covering 0.53%. The material sequenced was peripheral blood. These receptor sequences come from a man aged 45-65 years with acute or convalescent COVID-19.

This chain connects TRBV9 to TRBJ2-3; D uncertain. This CDR3 region has 13 residues. The germline V gene encodes CDR1 SGDLS and CDR2 YYNGEE. Trimming stripped 4 bases from V and 0 bases from J, with 6 bases between. In DNA form, the CDR3 reads TGTGCCAGCAGCATATCTAGCACAGATACGCAGTATTTT. Encoded protein: CASSISSTDTQYF.

This clone appeared once. The chain couples TRBV6-6 to TRBJ1-4, with 8 nucleotides matching TRBD1. The CDR3 length is 16 residues. Unmatched junction bases numbered 10, after V lost 0 bases and J lost 10 bases. Germline V CDR1 and CDR2: MNHNY, SVGAGI (reference sequence). Here the CDR3 DNA reads TGTGCCAGCAGTTACTCGAGTAGCCAGGGGGCTGGAAAACTGTTTTTT. This codes for CASSYSSSQGAGKLFF.

The rearrangement links TRBV13 to TRBJ2-1; possibly TRBD2 for D (6 bases). Per the germline V gene, CDR1 is PRHDT and CDR2 is FYEKMQ (reference sequence). This CDR3 comprises 15 residues. Trimming shortened V by 5 bases and J by 5 bases, and 16 bases separated the two germline ends. Here the CDR3 DNA reads TGTGCCAGCAGCCTTCTTGTTAGCGGTAACAATGAGCAGTTCTTC. It specifies CASSLLVSGNNEQFF.

The rearrangement joins TRBV5-5 to TRBJ2-2, with D possibly TRBD2 on 5 matching bases. Germline assignment: CDR1 SGHKS and CDR2 YYEKEE (reference sequence). With 4 bases removed from V and 8 bases from J, the gap between germline ends came to 21 bases. This CDR3 spans 16 amino acids. The chain's CDR3 is CASSGSSWVGRGELFF. CDR3 bases: TGTGCCAGCAGCGGGTCTAGCTGGGTAGGCCGGGGGGAGCTGTTTTTT.

The V gene is TRBV5-1, the J gene TRBJ2-2; perhaps TRBD1 as D (6 bases). Trimming took off 1 base at V and 3 bases at J, with 10 bases between the two ends. Germline loops: CDR1 SGHRS, CDR2 YFSETQ. The CDR3 runs to 15 residues. DNA for the CDR3: TGCGCCAGCAGCTTGAGAACAGGGTACACCGGGGAGCTGTTTTTT. Translating gives CASSLRTGYTGELFF.

The chain couples TRBV21-1 to TRBJ1-6; TRBD1 is the table's D call and was not checked against the DNA. TRBV21-1 is deemed a pseudogene. The length of the CDR3 is 18 residues. CDR3 coding DNA: TGTGCCAGCAGCGAAGCCCCAGGACACCACGTCCCCTATTCACCCCTCCACTTT. Residues: CASSEAPGHHVPYSPLHF.

The chain uses TRBV6-5 and TRBJ2-1; 12 bases agree with TRBD1. V lost 6 bases, J lost 12 bases, and 0 bases stayed unmatched. Germline V lookup: CDR1 MNHEY, CDR2 SVGAGI. The CDR3 is 11 amino acids. CDR3 region: CASRGQGAQFF. In nucleotides, the CDR3 is TGTGCCAGCAGGGGACAGGGGGCGCAGTTCTTC.

The chain uses TRBV5-1 and TRBJ2-1; D may be TRBD2 (5 bases). The V gene lost 2 bases and the J gene lost 7 bases, with 13 bases spanning the gap. Germline V gene sequence: CDR1 SGHRS, CDR2 YFSETQ. The CDR3 totals 14 residues. CDR3 region: CASSFQRNGNEQFF. CDR3 nucleotides: TGCGCCAGCAGCTTTCAGCGGAATGGGAATGAGCAGTTCTTC.

The gene calls are TRBV30 and TRBJ2-3; 7 positions agree with TRBD1. V lost 4 bases to trimming and J lost 12 bases; unmatched junction nucleotides: 10. CDR1 and CDR2 (germline): GTSNPN, SVGIG (reference sequence). The CDR3 is 12 amino acids. In DNA form, the CDR3 reads TGTGCCTGGACCACCGCAGGGACAGCTCAGTATTTT. Translating gives CAWTTAGTAQYF.

The chain combines TRBV10-3 with TRBJ2-5; a weak D match, TRBD2 (5 bases). In germline, CDR1 is ENHRY, CDR2 SYGVKD. There are 14 residues in the CDR3. V shed 6 bases and J shed 2 bases, with 13 bases lying between them. CDR3 DNA sequence: TGTGCCATCAGCCCCGGACTGTTTCAAGAGACCCAGTACTTC. It codes for CAISPGLFQETQYF.

This chain connects TRBV24-1 to TRBJ2-1; tentatively, D is TRBD2 (6 bases). The CDR3 runs to 16 residues. Germline V gene data show CDR1 as KGHDR and CDR2 as SFDVKD. Deletions cut 9 bases from V and 10 bases from J, with 27 bases between. The CDR3 DNA reads TGTGCCACCGCCGATAAACCGGGACTCGCCGCCAAAGAGCAGTTCTTC. Amino acid sequence: CATADKPGLAAKEQFF.

This rearrangement joins TRBV28 to TRBJ1-2; 8 bases agree with TRBD1. Germline-derived CDR1 and CDR2 are MDHEN and SYDVKM. V dropped 8 bases and J dropped 4; count of bases not matched to a gene: 9. The CDR3 is 14 residues long. The CDR3 DNA reads as TGTGCCAGCGTACACAACACAGGGGGCTATGGCTACACCTTC. Protein product: CASVHNTGGYGYTF.

V is TRBV27 and J is TRBJ1-5, with 7 bases matching TRBD1. The trim removed 6 bases at V and 0 bases at J, leaving 2 bases unmatched. The CDR3 length is 14 residues. Germline V gene data show CDR1 as MNHEY and CDR2 as SMNVEV (reference sequence). CDR3 nucleotides: TGTGCCAGCAGACCAGGGGGTAGCAATCAGCCCCAGCATTTT. This encodes CASRPGGSNQPQHF.

This chain links TRBV7-3 with TRBJ2-7, with 12 bases that match TRBD2. The CDR3 runs to 16 residues. V was pared by 4 bases and J by 3 bases, with 7 bases of the junction left unmatched. Germline V lookup: CDR1 SGHTA, CDR2 FQGTGA. CDR3 loop: CASSSQTSGGVYEQYV. Here the CDR3 DNA reads TGTGCCAGCAGCTCGCAGACTAGCGGGGGAGTCTACGAGCAGTACGTC.

This chain connects TRBV3-1 (or the pseudogene TRBV3-2) to TRBJ1-6, with TRBD1 as a possible D gene (5 bases). Trimming shortened V by 3 bases and J by 10 bases, and 16 bases separated the two germline ends. Germline V gene lookup returns CDR1 LGHDT and CDR2 YNNKEL (reference sequence). The CDR3 runs to 15 residues. DNA for the CDR3: TGTGCCAGCAGCCATTCACGGGGGGACCGGTCACCCCTCCACTTT. Translation: CASSHSRGDRSPLHF.

The J gene is TRBJ1-1, the V gene TRBV5-1; 8 bases agree with TRBD1. The length of the CDR3 is 16 residues. The germline gives CDR1 SGHRS, CDR2 YFSETQ. J lost 2 bases, V lost 0 bases, and 6 bases had no gene match. This CDR3 is CASSLARTGINTEAFF. Written as DNA, the CDR3 is TGCGCCAGCAGCTTGGCAAGGACAGGGATTAACACTGAAGCTTTCTTT.

The gene calls are TRBV19 and TRBJ1-6; a possible D gene is TRBD1 (5 bases). The V gene lost 6 bases and the J gene lost 8 bases, with 17 bases spanning the gap. CDR1 is LNHDA, CDR2 SQIVND, per germline (reference sequence). This CDR3 has 15 residues. The CDR3 loop is CASRIPGRDDSPLHF. DNA of the CDR3: TGTGCCAGTAGAATCCCGGGCAGGGATGATTCACCCCTCCACTTT.

The V and J genes are TRBV5-1 and TRBJ2-5, with TRBD2 identical over 11 bases. CDR3 length: 16 residues. Germline V lookup: CDR1 SGHRS, CDR2 YFSETQ. Trimming removed 3 bases from V and 0 bases from J; junction bases left unmatched: 4. The CDR3 protein is CASSSRLAGYQETQYF. In DNA form, the CDR3 reads TGCGCCAGCAGCTCCCGACTAGCGGGGTACCAAGAGACCCAGTACTTC.

The chain combines TRBV3-1 (or the pseudogene TRBV3-2) with TRBJ1-2; the match to TRBD1 covers 9 bases. CDR3 length equals 15 residues. Looked up from germline, CDR1 is LGHDT and CDR2 is YNNKEL (reference sequence). Losses at the gene ends were 8 bases for V and 5 bases for J; bases not matched to a gene: 12. Here the CDR3 reads CASDNRGRDPYGYTF. In DNA, the CDR3 is TGTGCCAGCGATAACAGGGGGCGAGATCCTTATGGCTACACCTTC.

The CDR3 DNA follows: TGTGCCAGCAGCTTCGGGACAGTTGGAAACACCATATATTTT. Protein: CASSFGTVGNTIYF. The V gene is TRBV11-1, the J gene TRBJ1-3; TRBD1 matches at 7 bases. The CDR3 runs 14 residues. Germline CDR1 and CDR2: SGHAT and FQDESV (reference sequence). The junction had 2 bases not matched to a gene; V was cut back by 3 bases and J by 3 bases.

J is TRBJ2-1 and V is TRBV11-2; 8 bases align to TRBD2. Losses at the gene ends were 2 bases for V and 3 bases for J; bases not matched to a gene: 9. CDR1 SGHAT and CDR2 FQNNGV come from the germline V gene. The CDR3 has 17 amino acids. DNA of the CDR3: TGTGCCAGCAGCTTACCCCCTCGGCGGGGGGTCTACAATGAGCAGTTCTTC. Translating gives CASSLPPRRGVYNEQFF.